The next 23 T cell receptor beta chains were all read from a single sample in a study of cytomegalovirus exposure and HLA in healthy donors. 13 Jbeta primers and 60 Vbeta primers were used for the PCR. Assay used: immunoSEQ multiplex PCR; TCRdb lists only in-frame clones, some missing. Its table lists 150,000 or so clones. The sample comprised PBMCs. All receptors derive from a woman aged 45-65 years in good health and CMV-seronegative.

The gene calls are TRBV30 and TRBJ2-7; 9 bases are a match to TRBD1. The germline V gene encodes CDR1 GTSNPN and CDR2 SVGIG (reference sequence). Trimming cost V 3 bases and J 6 bases; bases outside gene matches: 15. This CDR3 spans 16 amino acids. The chain's CDR3 is CAWRGWGPGQGTEQYF. The CDR3 DNA reads as TGTGCCTGGAGGGGCTGGGGCCCGGGACAGGGTACCGAGCAGTACTTC.

The chain carries TRBV5-1 and TRBJ2-5; TRBD2 aligns across 11 bases. Germline CDR1 is SGHRS and CDR2 is YFSETQ. CDR3 length: 15 residues. Losses at the gene ends were 4 bases for V and 2 bases for J; bases not matched to a gene: 4. In DNA form, the CDR3 reads TGCGCCAGCAGCGGAGGACTAGCGGGTCAAGAGACCCAGTACTTC. Amino acids: CASSGGLAGQETQYF.

The rearrangement joins TRBV5-1 to TRBJ2-2; D is possibly TRBD2 (7 bases). The ends were cut back, 7 bases at V and 3 bases at J, with 10 bases in the middle. CDR1 SGHRS and CDR2 YFSETQ come from the germline V gene. The CDR3 is made up of 13 amino acids. CDR3 bases: TGCGCCAGCGGGGGGGCCGACACCGGGGAGCTGTTTTTT. Protein product: CASGGADTGELFF.

The genes are TRBV4-1 and TRBJ2-7, with D possibly TRBD2 on 5 matching bases. Trimming cost V 0 bases and J 0 bases, with 12 bases left between them. Looked up from germline, CDR1 is MGHRA and CDR2 is YSYEKL. CDR3 size: 16 residues. In DNA form, the CDR3 reads TGCGCCAGCAGCCAAGATAGGCGGGTCTACTCCTACGAGCAGTACTTC. It encodes CASSQDRRVYSYEQYF.

V is TRBV27 and J is TRBJ1-2, with TRBD1 identical over 8 bases. The CDR3 length is 14 residues. The V gene end was trimmed by 5 bases and the J gene end by 7 bases; junction bases not matched to a gene: 9. Germline V gives CDR1 MNHEY, CDR2 SMNVEV (reference sequence). The CDR3 coding sequence is TGTGCCAGCAGTCTAAAAGGTGACAGGGGTGGCTACACCTTC. This sequence encodes CASSLKGDRGGYTF.

The genes are TRBV19 and TRBJ2-7, with D possibly being TRBD1 (5 bases). Trimming removed 6 bases from V and 0 bases from J, with 12 bases in between. The CDR3 is 14 amino acids. Germline V gene data show CDR1 as LNHDA and CDR2 as SQIVND (reference sequence). This CDR3 is CASSFGQNSYEQYF. In DNA, the CDR3 is TGTGCCAGTAGCTTCGGACAAAACTCCTACGAGCAGTACTTC.

The chain employs TRBV7-2 and TRBJ2-7; possible D gene TRBD2, 6 bases. Germline V gene data show CDR1 as SGHTA and CDR2 as FQGNSA. This CDR3 has 14 residues. The V gene lost 1 base and the J gene lost 4 bases, with 11 bases spanning the gap. The CDR3 is CASSLEAGTYEQYF. The CDR3 DNA sequence: TGTGCCAGCAGCTTAGAGGCAGGGACTTACGAGCAGTACTTC.

This chain joins TRBV19 and TRBJ1-4; D may be TRBD1 (6 bases). V lost 7 bases, J lost 7 bases, and 16 bases lay in between. Germline V gene lookup returns CDR1 LNHDA and CDR2 SQIVND (reference sequence). The CDR3 totals 14 residues. The CDR3 region has the DNA TGTGCCAGTACCCCCACAGGGAACCTTGAAAAACTGTTTTTT. Translation: CASTPTGNLEKLFF.

The chain uses TRBV11-2 and TRBJ2-7; tentatively, D is TRBD1 (5 bases). The V and J ends lost 8 bases and 2 bases respectively, with 13 bases between them. The CDR3 has 13 residues. Germline V gives CDR1 SGHAT, CDR2 FQNNGV. CDR3 coding DNA: TGTGCCAGCTCTGGGGCTCCGGCCTACGAGCAGTACTTC. This encodes CASSGAPAYEQYF.

The J gene is TRBJ1-1, the V gene TRBV9, with D possibly TRBD1 on 5 matching bases. The CDR3 has 15 amino acids. Germline CDR1 is SGDLS and CDR2 is YYNGEE. V was clipped by 3 bases and J by 5 bases, with 17 bases between them. CDR3 nucleotides: TGTGCCAGCAGCGGGAGAGTTAACCGGGGGACTGAAGCTTTCTTT. Translating it yields CASSGRVNRGTEAFF.

The chain employs TRBV11-3 and TRBJ2-5; 7 positions agree with TRBD1. Looked up from germline, CDR1 is SGHNT and CDR2 is YENEEA. The CDR3 has 14 amino acids. Trimming cost V 5 bases and J 1 base; bases outside gene matches: 4. CDR3 coding DNA: TGTGCCAGCAGCGAGGACAGGCTCCAAGAGACCCAGTACTTC. Its translation is CASSEDRLQETQYF.

V and J are TRBV4-2 and TRBJ2-7; maybe TRBD1 (6 bases). Germline V gene lookup returns CDR1 LGHNA and CDR2 YNFKEQ. V lost 6 bases and J lost 2, with 11 bases in between. The CDR3 is 13 amino acids. Written as DNA, the CDR3 is TGTGCCAGCAGTCTACAGGGTACCTACGAGCAGTACTTC. Translated: CASSLQGTYEQYF.

The gene calls are TRBV7-2 and TRBJ2-1; 10 nucleotides line up with TRBD2. Germline CDR1 and CDR2: SGHTA and FQGNSA. The CDR3 totals 14 residues. The V gene end was trimmed by 7 bases and the J gene end by 4 bases; junction bases not matched to a gene: 4. The CDR3 reads CASKSGRVYNEQFF. CDR3 in DNA: TGTGCCAGCAAAAGCGGGAGGGTGTACAATGAGCAGTTCTTC.

This chain links TRBV30 with TRBJ1-2, with D uncertain. V was shortened by 3 bases and J by 2 bases, with 13 bases between the two germline ends. CDR3 length: 14 amino acids. Germline V gene data show CDR1 as GTSNPN and CDR2 as SVGIG (reference sequence). The CDR3 region has the DNA TGTGCCTGGAGAACGGCGGGAGTGAACTATGGCTACACCTTC. It is translated as CAWRTAGVNYGYTF.

DNA for the CDR3: TGTGCCTGGGGGCGGGAAAGGGACACTGAAGCTTTCTTT. Protein: CAWGRERDTEAFF. The chain couples TRBV30 to TRBJ1-1; D is uncertain. Germline assignment: CDR1 GTSNPN and CDR2 SVGIG (reference sequence). This CDR3 is 13 amino acids long. Deletions cut 5 bases from V and 3 bases from J, with 13 bases between.

This sequence joins TRBV2 and TRBJ2-1; D is possibly TRBD2 (5 bases). V lost 6 bases, J lost 0 bases, and 9 bases lay in between. The CDR3 runs to 14 residues. Germline V gives CDR1 SNHLY, CDR2 FYNNEI. The CDR3, as DNA: TGTGCCAGCAGAGACACTAGCTCCTACAATGAGCAGTTCTTC. Its translation: CASRDTSSYNEQFF.

This chain links TRBV7-2 with TRBJ2-3; 8 bases map to TRBD1. CDR1 is SGHTA, CDR2 FQGNSA, per germline. The CDR3 loop spans 17 amino acids. Trimming at V came to 4 bases and at J to 4 bases, leaving 13 bases not matched to a gene. CDR3 residues: CASSYIPGGAAADTQYF. As DNA, the CDR3 is TGTGCCAGCAGCTATATACCAGGGGGCGCGGCGGCAGATACGCAGTATTTT.

The V and J genes are TRBV7-2 and TRBJ1-5; D is uncertain. Germline V CDR1 and CDR2: SGHTA, FQGNSA. The CDR3 has 15 residues. V was shortened by 1 base and J by 1 base, with 8 bases between the two germline ends. The CDR3 loop reads CASSLGRISNQPQHF. DNA for the CDR3: TGTGCCAGCAGCTTAGGGAGGATCAGCAATCAGCCCCAGCATTTT.

The chain couples TRBV20-1 to TRBJ1-2; no clear D gene. CDR3 length: 11 amino acids. Trimming pared 6 bases from V and 8 bases from J, leaving 13 bases between. Per germline, CDR1 DFQATT and CDR2 SNEGSKA (reference sequence). The CDR3 protein is CSAKVEYGYTF. The CDR3 DNA sequence: TGCAGTGCCAAGGTGGAGTACGGCTACACCTTC.

The CDR3 DNA is TGTGCCAGCAGTTCACAGGGGGGGGTGAATGAGCAGTTCTTC. Protein sequence: CASSSQGGVNEQFF. The chain uses TRBV28 and TRBJ2-1, with D possibly matching TRBD1 (8 bases). The length of the CDR3 is 14 residues. Deletions cut 4 bases from V and 7 bases from J, with 14 bases between. Germline CDR1 is MDHEN and CDR2 is SYDVKM.

The chain combines TRBV7-3 with TRBJ1-1; no firm D call. The CDR3 sequence is 13 residues long. Germline V gene data show CDR1 as SGHTA and CDR2 as FQGTGA. V lost 6 bases, J lost 1 base, and 9 bases lay in between. The CDR3 sequence is CASRSRRNTEAFF. CDR3 nucleotide sequence: TGTGCCAGCAGGAGCCGCCGGAACACTGAAGCTTTCTTT.

This chain connects TRBV7-9 to TRBJ2-4; 7 bases are shared with TRBD1. There are 14 residues in the CDR3. Germline-derived CDR1 and CDR2 are SEHNR and FQNEAQ (reference sequence). J was trimmed by 0 bases and V by 7 bases; bases with no gene match: 3. CDR3 loop: CASTDRLAKNIQYF. CDR3 sequence (DNA): TGTGCCAGCACGGACAGGTTAGCCAAAAACATTCAGTACTTC.

The V and J genes are TRBV11-2 and TRBJ2-1; D perhaps matches TRBD1 (5 bases). The germline V gene encodes CDR1 SGHAT and CDR2 FQNNGV. The CDR3 runs 15 residues. Trimming removed 0 bases from V and 5 bases from J, with 11 bases in between. CDR3 amino acids: CASSLDLGRNNEQFF. The CDR3 coding sequence is TGTGCCAGCAGCTTAGATCTGGGGCGTAACAATGAGCAGTTCTTC. Full variable domain (remainder filled in from reference TRBV11-2 and TRBJ2-1): EAGVAQSPRYKIIEKRQSVAFWCNPISGHATLYWYQQILGQGPKLLIQFQNNGVVDDSQLPKDRFSAERLKGVDSTLKIQPAKLEDSAVYLCASSLDLGRNNEQFFGPGTRLTVL.